This T cell receptor (beta chain) was sequenced during a study of control samples from healthy donors and cancer patients. The CDR3 is 13 residues long. V lost 8 bases and J 3 bases, leaving 12 bases between the germline ends. Looked up from germline, CDR1 is SGHDT and CDR2 is YYEEEE. The data were produced by immunoSEQ multiplex PCR, yet TCRdb's version contains in-frame clones alone and is incomplete. The data show 95,000 to 100,000 clones, with around 89% seen just once and approximately 8.3% held by the top ten. The chain has TRBV5-6 and TRBJ2-4; D might be TRBD2 (5 bases). Sequenced sample: blood. This TCR derives from a man in his thirties or forties in good health. The CDR3 DNA reads TGTGCCAGTGGAGACTATGGCAAAAACATTCAGTACTTC. Translated, it gives CASGDYGKNIQYF.